This entry is about one T cell receptor (beta chain). The antigen is unknown. The assay was immunoSEQ multiplex PCR, and TCRdb's table has in-frame clones only and misses some. In the table there are 380,000 or so clones, less than 90% of which are singletons. These data originate in a study of Ad26.COV2.S vaccination and SARS-CoV-2 variants. V lost 0 bases, J lost 1 base, and 8 bases lay in between. Germline lookup yields CDR1 SGHDT and CDR2 YYEEEE. This CDR3 region has 14 residues. Regarding the study as a whole: Measures of TCR breadth and depth may have fallen short of total T cell responses.

Noted treatment: over 15 received Ad26.COV2.S at low or high dose, single or two shots; 5 received placebo; per-sample allocation not given. Following the first vaccine or placebo injection, samples were taken on day 63. The clonotype was recovered from a person aged 18-65 years who received the Ad26.COV2.S COVID-19 vaccine or a placebo. The source material was peripheral blood, sampled in a trial of Ad26.COV2.S vaccine versus placebo. The chain employs TRBV5-6 and TRBJ2-7; D unresolved. The CDR3 is CASSLGSESYEQYF. The CDR3 DNA reads as TGTGCCAGCAGCTTGGGAAGCGAATCCTACGAGCAGTACTTC.